This passage covers 25 T cell receptor beta chains from one sample sequenced in a study of early T cells in non-severe SARS-CoV-2 infection. In TCRdb, the 5' RACE reads were re-called with MiXCR into one record per CDR3 protein. The top ten hold roughly 4.2% of the sample, which has tens of thousands of distinct CDR3 sequences, about 12% seen once. The sample was whole blood. These receptor sequences come from an adult who was a healthcare worker with PCR-confirmed SARS-CoV-2 infection or an uninfected control (not recorded which).

This clonotype was detected ten times or more. The CDR3 region is CASEGASEGSVYNEQFF. CDR3 bases: TGCGCCAGCGAAGGGGCTTCCGAGGGGTCAGTCTACAATGAGCAGTTCTTC. V is TRBV10-2 and J is TRBJ2-1, with D tentatively TRBD1 or TRBD2 (5 bases each). V lost 8 bases to trimming and J lost 3 bases, with 23 bases between them. Germline CDR1 is WSHSY and CDR2 is SAAADI. This CDR3 region has 17 residues.

This clonotype was counted a few times. The chain joins TRBV6-4 to TRBJ2-2; 9 bases align to TRBD1. The CDR3 is made up of 14 amino acids. The V gene end was trimmed by 4 bases and the J gene end by 3 bases; junction bases not matched to a gene: 0. Germline values: CDR1 MRHNA, CDR2 SNTAGT. Here the CDR3 DNA reads TGTGCCAGCAGTGGGGACAGGGACACCGGGGAGCTGTTTTTT. Translated: CASSGDRDTGELFF.

This clonotype was seen only a few times. J is TRBJ1-4 and V is TRBV21-1. TRBV21-1 is an annotated pseudogene. This CDR3 contains 15 residues. CDR3 sequence reads: CASRPNTATNEKLFF. DNA for the CDR3: TGTGCCAGCAGACCTAACACCGCAACTAATGAAAAACTGTTTTTT.

This clonotype has only a few counts. The V call is TRBV2, the J call TRBJ2-2; 9 bases align to TRBD1. The CDR3 runs 13 residues. Germline CDR1 is SNHLY and CDR2 is FYNNEI. Unmatched junction bases numbered 4, after V lost 8 bases and J lost 6 bases. This CDR3 reads CASSGQGSGELFF. CDR3 sequence (DNA): TGTGCCAGCTCGGGACAGGGTTCCGGGGAGCTGTTTTTT.

The rearrangement joins TRBV6-6 to TRBJ1-2; 12 bases map to TRBD1. The CDR3 loop spans 17 amino acids. J lost 7 bases, V lost 1 base, and 10 bases had no gene match. CDR1 and CDR2 (germline): MNHNY, SVGAGI (reference sequence). The chain's CDR3 is CASSYFPGQGARSGYTF. The CDR3 bases are TGTGCCAGCAGTTACTTTCCGGGACAGGGGGCGAGATCTGGCTACACCTTC.

This clonotype was detected many times. The V gene is TRBV10-3, the J gene TRBJ1-1; no definite D call. The CDR3 is made up of 12 amino acids. Germline V CDR1 and CDR2: ENHRY, SYGVKD. Deletions cut 7 bases from V and 7 bases from J, with 13 bases between. CDR3 region: CAINSDGHEAFF. CDR3 bases: TGTGCCATCAACTCAGACGGCCATGAAGCTTTCTTT.

The chain uses TRBV5-1 and TRBJ1-1; D uncertain. Trimming removed 3 bases from V and 6 bases from J, with 18 bases in between. The germline V gene has CDR1 SGHRS and CDR2 YFSETQ. The CDR3 spans 15 residues. CDR3 residues: CASSWTTVTGAEAFF. CDR3 nucleotides: TGCGCCAGCAGCTGGACTACCGTCACTGGGGCTGAAGCTTTCTTT.

The chain links TRBV15 to TRBJ2-1; 12 bases align to TRBD2. The CDR3 length is 17 residues. Germline CDR1 is LNHNV and CDR2 is YYDKDF (reference sequence). V lost 0 bases to trimming and J lost 5 bases; unmatched junction nucleotides: 5. The CDR3, as DNA: TGTGCCACCAGCAGAGACCCCTGGACTAGCGGGAACAATGAGCAGTTCTTC. Translating gives CATSRDPWTSGNNEQFF.

This clonotype was seen at least ten times. V and J are TRBV6-6 and TRBJ2-7; 7 nucleotides agree with TRBD1. The ends lost 6 bases at V and 3 bases at J; junction bases unmatched: 2. The CDR3 runs to 12 residues. Germline V gives CDR1 MNHNY, CDR2 SVGAGI (reference sequence). The CDR3 nucleotides read TGTGCCAGCAGCGGACAGGTCTACGAGCAGTACTTC. It encodes CASSGQVYEQYF.

This rearrangement joins TRBV20-1 to TRBJ2-7, with 8 bases aligning to TRBD2. Trimming at V came to 1 base and at J to 3 bases, leaving 5 bases not matched to a gene. The germline CDR1 and CDR2 sequences are DFQATT and SNEGSKA (reference sequence). This CDR3 region has 14 residues. DNA of the CDR3: TGCAGTGCTAGAGGTCCGGGAGGGGTCTACGAGCAGTACTTC. Encoded protein: CSARGPGGVYEQYF.

The chain uses TRBV30 and TRBJ2-1; possibly TRBD1 for D (6 bases). Germline values: CDR1 GTSNPN, CDR2 SVGIG (reference sequence). The CDR3 contains 14 residues. Trimming left V 8 bases short and J 6 bases short, with 20 bases between. The CDR3 nucleotides are TGTGCCCGAAAACAGGGCTCCCGCCTCAATGAGCAGTTCTTC. It translates to CARKQGSRLNEQFF.

This clonotype has more than one count but fewer than ten. The chain is built from TRBV11-2 and TRBJ1-6; D might be TRBD1 (5 bases). The V end lost 5 bases, the J end lost 7 bases, and 12 bases lay between the germline ends. Germline V gene data show CDR1 as SGHAT and CDR2 as FQNNGV. There are 14 residues in the CDR3. In nucleotides, the CDR3 is TGTGCCAGCAGCCGGGACCGGACGAATTCACCCCTCCACTTT. It specifies CASSRDRTNSPLHF.

The CDR3 is CASSERGGNQPQHF. The DNA for the CDR3 is TGTGCCAGCAGTGAACGGGGTGGCAATCAGCCCCAGCATTTT. The chain couples TRBV2 to TRBJ1-5; no clear D gene. Trimming stripped 2 bases from V and 2 bases from J, with 7 bases between. CDR1 is SNHLY, CDR2 FYNNEI, per germline. The CDR3 is 14 residues long.

The rearrangement uses TRBV28 and TRBJ2-3; 7 bases match TRBD2. The CDR3 has 14 residues. V dropped 2 bases and J dropped 7; count of bases not matched to a gene: 6. Germline CDR1 and CDR2: MDHEN and SYDVKM. CDR3 nucleotide sequence: TGTGCCAGCAGTTTAGGGGGAGGGCCACATACGCAGTATTTT. Translating gives CASSLGGGPHTQYF.

This clonotype was counted at least ten times. The V gene is TRBV29-1, the J gene TRBJ2-7, with D perhaps TRBD1 or TRBD2 (5 bases each). Germline assignment: CDR1 SQVTM and CDR2 ANQGSEA. Trimming took off 4 bases at V and 6 bases at J, with 13 bases between the two ends. This CDR3 has 12 amino acids. CDR3 coding DNA: TGCAGCGTTGGGACACCGCGGGTCGAGCAGTACTTC. It codes for CSVGTPRVEQYF.

This clonotype appeared many times. This chain links TRBV7-2 with TRBJ2-7, with 9 bases fitting TRBD2. The ends lost 7 bases at V and 4 bases at J; junction bases unmatched: 11. Germline CDR1 is SGHTA and CDR2 is FQGNSA. The CDR3 extends over 15 amino acids. CDR3 sequence reads: CASTPEGLAGYEQYF. The CDR3 nucleotides are TGTGCCAGCACTCCAGAAGGGCTAGCGGGGTACGAGCAGTACTTC.

This clonotype is deemed medium-sized (0.01 to 0.1%). This rearrangement joins TRBV5-1 to TRBJ2-1; D assignment may be TRBD1 or TRBD2 (5 bases each). The V gene lost 0 bases and the J gene lost 2 bases, with 9 bases spanning the gap. The germline V gene encodes CDR1 SGHRS and CDR2 YFSETQ. There are 15 residues in the CDR3. CDR3 loop: CASSLVVGPYNEQFF. The CDR3 nucleotides are TGCGCCAGCAGCTTGGTCGTGGGACCCTACAATGAGCAGTTCTTC.

The V gene is TRBV5-1, the J gene TRBJ2-1, with 9 bases lining up with TRBD1. The CDR3 is made up of 15 amino acids. The junction had 4 bases not matched to a gene; V was cut back by 0 bases and J by 6 bases. Germline CDR1 reads SGHRS; CDR2 reads YFSETQ. The CDR3 loop is CASSLGDREVNEQFF. CDR3 sequence (DNA): TGCGCCAGCAGCTTGGGGGACAGGGAAGTCAATGAGCAGTTCTTC.

There are many counts of this clonotype. The J gene is TRBJ1-3, the V gene TRBV18; TRBD1 is a possible D gene (5 bases). V lost 0 bases to trimming and J lost 4 bases, with 13 bases between them. Per germline, CDR1 KGHSH and CDR2 LQKENI. The CDR3 spans 16 residues. The CDR3 sequence: CASSPPAGGFGNTIYF. The CDR3 DNA reads TGTGCCAGCTCACCACCGGCGGGGGGTTTCGGAAACACCATATATTTT. Drawing the rest from reference TRBV18 and TRBJ1-3, the complete variable domain is NAGVMQNPRHLVRRRGQEARLRCSPMKGHSHVYWYRQLPEEGLKFMVYLQKENIIDESGMPKERFSAEFPKEGPSILRIQQVVRGDSAAYFCASSPPAGGFGNTIYFGEGSWLTVV.

The rearrangement joins TRBV20-1 to TRBJ2-5; tentative D call: TRBD1 (6 bases). Trimming cost V 2 bases and J 5 bases, with 6 bases left between them. The germline V gene encodes CDR1 DFQATT and CDR2 SNEGSKA (reference sequence). CDR3 size: 11 residues. The CDR3 loop is CSARRGETQYF. CDR3 DNA sequence: TGCAGTGCTAGAAGGGGGGAGACCCAGTACTTC.

This clonotype was counted many times. The CDR3 region has the DNA TGTGCCAGCAGCAAGGGACAGGGGGACACTGAAGCTTTCTTT. Protein sequence: CASSKGQGDTEAFF. The chain links TRBV28 to TRBJ1-1, with 11 bases identical to TRBD1. The V gene end was trimmed by 6 bases and the J gene end by 3 bases; junction bases not matched to a gene: 3. The CDR3 extends over 14 amino acids. Per germline, CDR1 MDHEN and CDR2 SYDVKM.

This chain uses TRBV18 with TRBJ2-1, with a weak D call TRBD1 (5 bases). The CDR3 is made up of 15 amino acids. V was pared by 3 bases and J by 1 base, with 10 bases between. Germline CDR1 reads KGHSH; CDR2 reads LQKENI. CDR3 DNA sequence: TGTGCCAGCTCACCCCTGGACACTTCCTACAATGAGCAGTTCTTC. Translating gives CASSPLDTSYNEQFF.

This clonotype was counted only a few times. CDR3 protein: CASSVSGEQETQYF. In DNA form, the CDR3 reads TGTGCCAGTAGTGTTAGCGGGGAACAAGAGACCCAGTACTTC. The chain uses TRBV19 and TRBJ2-5, with 8 bases matching TRBD2. Per germline, CDR1 LNHDA and CDR2 SQIVND (reference sequence). V dropped 5 bases and J dropped 2; count of bases not matched to a gene: 4. The CDR3 length is 14 residues. The full variable domain, with the rest looked up from reference TRBV19 and TRBJ2-5, is DGGITQSPKYLFRKEGQNVTLSCEQNLNHDAMYWYRQDPGQGLRLIYYSQIVNDFQKGDIAEGYSVSREKKESFPLTVTSAQKNPTAFYLCASSVSGEQETQYFGPGTRLLVL.

The table lists this clonotype with many counts. The J gene is TRBJ2-2, the V gene TRBV6-6, with 7 bases aligning to TRBD1. The CDR3 consists of 16 residues. J lost 0 bases, V lost 5 bases, and 6 bases had no gene match. Germline V gene lookup returns CDR1 MNHNY and CDR2 SVGAGI (reference sequence). The CDR3 spells CASSARQGTNTGELFF. The CDR3 DNA is TGTGCCAGCAGTGCCCGACAGGGAACGAACACCGGGGAGCTGTTTTTT.

The chain combines TRBV29-1 with TRBJ2-3; TRBD1 agrees at 8 bases. The CDR3 runs 13 residues. CDR1 SQVTM and CDR2 ANQGSEA come from the germline V gene. Trimming removed 7 bases from V and 8 bases from J; junction bases left unmatched: 11. CDR3 loop: CSARGQAASTQYF. The CDR3 nucleotides read TGCAGCGCCAGGGGACAGGCCGCATCTACGCAGTATTTT.